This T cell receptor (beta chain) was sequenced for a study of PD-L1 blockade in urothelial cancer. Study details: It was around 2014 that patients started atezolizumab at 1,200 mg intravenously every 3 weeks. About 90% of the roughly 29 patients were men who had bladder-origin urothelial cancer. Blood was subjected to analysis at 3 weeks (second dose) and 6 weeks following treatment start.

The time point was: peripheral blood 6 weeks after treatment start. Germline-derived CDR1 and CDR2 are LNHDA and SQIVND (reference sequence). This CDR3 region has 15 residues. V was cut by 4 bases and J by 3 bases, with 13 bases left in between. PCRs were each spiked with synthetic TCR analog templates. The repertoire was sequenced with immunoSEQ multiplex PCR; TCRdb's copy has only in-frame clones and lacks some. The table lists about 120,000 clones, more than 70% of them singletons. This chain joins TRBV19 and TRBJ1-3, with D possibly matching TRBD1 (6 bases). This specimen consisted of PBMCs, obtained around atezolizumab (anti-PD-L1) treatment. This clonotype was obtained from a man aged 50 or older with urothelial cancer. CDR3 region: CASSTRTVSGNTIYF. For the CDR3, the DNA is TGTGCCAGTAGTACCCGGACAGTGAGTGGAAACACCATATATTTT.